The entry that follows covers one T cell receptor beta chain sequence. Its antigen is not known. Described time point: blood 2 weeks post-SBRT. Indicated treatment: 15 Gy SBRT to primary tumor, nephrectomy 4 weeks later. The patient's renal cell carcinoma had clear cell pathology. This specimen belongs to a study of radiation and T cells in renal cell carcinoma. Notes on the study in general: Pretreatment tumor biopsies were lacking, so baseline clonotypes are unknown. From baseline, blood top tumor clonotypes peaked at 2 weeks post-radiation.

This table comes from immunoSEQ multiplex PCR, and its TCRdb copy is limited to in-frame clones, with some not included. Among roughly 140,000 clones listed, about nine tenths were seen once. The CDR3 sequence is 15 residues long. V was pared by 0 bases and J by 8 bases, with 13 bases between. Germline CDR1 MNHNS, CDR2 SASEGT. The chain joins TRBV6-1 to TRBJ1-4, with no clear D. This specimen was blood, taken from a patient whose treatment included radiotherapy and nephrectomy. The clonotype comes from a woman between 50 and 59 years old with renal cell carcinoma. CDR3 protein: CASSEAGGTSEKLFF. CDR3 DNA: TGTGCCAGCAGTGAAGCGGGCGGAACGAGCGAAAAACTGTTTTTT.